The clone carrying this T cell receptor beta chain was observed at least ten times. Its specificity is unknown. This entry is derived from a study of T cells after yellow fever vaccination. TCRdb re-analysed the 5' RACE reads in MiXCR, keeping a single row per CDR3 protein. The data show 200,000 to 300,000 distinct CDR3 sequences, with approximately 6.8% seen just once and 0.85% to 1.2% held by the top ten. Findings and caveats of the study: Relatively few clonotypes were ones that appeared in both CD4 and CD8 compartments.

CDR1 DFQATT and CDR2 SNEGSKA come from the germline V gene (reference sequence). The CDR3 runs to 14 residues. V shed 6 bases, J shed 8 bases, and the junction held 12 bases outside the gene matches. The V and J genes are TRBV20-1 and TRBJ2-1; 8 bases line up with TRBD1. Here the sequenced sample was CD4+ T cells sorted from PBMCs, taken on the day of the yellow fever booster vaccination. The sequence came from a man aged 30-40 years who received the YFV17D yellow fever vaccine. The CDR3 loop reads CSAPDRAGLHEQFF. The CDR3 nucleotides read TGCAGTGCGCCGGACAGGGCTGGGTTGCATGAGCAGTTCTTC.